The rows below give T cell receptor beta chains drawn from one sample of a study of long-term antiretroviral therapy in people with HIV. TCRdb keeps only in-frame clones here, not all; method: immunoSEQ multiplex PCR. The repertoire holds 25,000 to 35,000 clones, roughly 88% seen once, with over 9% in the top ten. The sequencing used unsorted PBMCs, collected almost 2.9 years after starting antiretroviral therapy. These TCRs come from a man aged 30-40 years with HIV. Both conserved end residues are part of each CDR3. The order of the fields is CDR3 DNA, CDR3 protein, J gene, clone size, D gene, V gene. D genes are given only for firm matches. Some rows have no size entry. The others give once, few or many, or a class for an expanded clone.

CDR3nt: TGTGCCAGCAGCCGGACTAGCGGGGTAGATACGCAGTATTTT
CDR3aa: CASSRTSGVDTQYF
j_gene: TRBJ2-3
abundance: few
d_gene: TRBD2
v_gene: TRBV7-9

CDR3nt: TGCGCCAGTCAGGGGCAGGGAGGGATGAACACTGAAGCTTTCTTT
CDR3aa: CASQGQGGMNTEAFF
j_gene: TRBJ1-1
abundance: few
d_gene: -
v_gene: TRBV10-2

CDR3nt: TGTGCCAGCAGTCCCCGGGCGGGACGCTACGAGCAGTACTTC
CDR3aa: CASSPRAGRYEQYF
j_gene: TRBJ2-7
abundance: -
d_gene: -
v_gene: TRBV6-6

CDR3nt: TGTGCCAGCAGCACCGGAGGGCGCGGCGGGGAGCTGTTTTTT
CDR3aa: CASSTGGRGGELFF
j_gene: TRBJ2-2
abundance: -
d_gene: -
v_gene: TRBV5-6

CDR3nt: TGTGCCAGCAGCCCCCACTCCTACAGGGGAGGGAGCAATCATTACTATGGCTACACCTTC
CDR3aa: CASSPHSYRGGSNHYYGYTF
j_gene: TRBJ1-2
abundance: once
d_gene: TRBD1
v_gene: TRBV5-5

CDR3nt: TGTGCCATCAGGGGGGGCGAGGAGACCCAGTACTTC
CDR3aa: CAIRGGEETQYF
j_gene: TRBJ2-5
abundance: -
d_gene: -
v_gene: TRBV10-3

CDR3nt: TGTGCCAGCAGCCCCCAGCCGGGTAGCGGGGGGGCGAACACCGGGGAGCTGTTTTTT
CDR3aa: CASSPQPGSGGANTGELFF
j_gene: TRBJ2-2
abundance: few
d_gene: TRBD2
v_gene: TRBV4-2

CDR3nt: TGTGCCAGCATCTGGTATCGTTCTAACTATGGCTACACCTTC
CDR3aa: CASIWYRSNYGYTF
j_gene: TRBJ1-2
abundance: medium-sized
d_gene: -
v_gene: TRBV2

CDR3nt: TGTGCCAGCAGGGGGGGCCCGGGAGGGAACACTGAAGCTTTCTTT
CDR3aa: CASRGGPGGNTEAFF
j_gene: TRBJ1-1
abundance: -
d_gene: -
v_gene: TRBV6-5

CDR3nt: TGTGCCAGCAGTCCGGACAGCCGATTTGGGTACGAGCAGTACTTC
CDR3aa: CASSPDSRFGYEQYF
j_gene: TRBJ2-7
abundance: -
d_gene: -
v_gene: TRBV2

CDR3nt: TGTGCCAGCAGCTTGGGCAGGGGCGAGCAGTACTTC
CDR3aa: CASSLGRGEQYF
j_gene: TRBJ2-7
abundance: -
d_gene: -
v_gene: TRBV5-4

CDR3nt: TGTGCCAGTAGTATCCGCCTCGACAGGACTAATGAAAAACTGTTTTTT
CDR3aa: CASSIRLDRTNEKLFF
j_gene: TRBJ1-4
abundance: once
d_gene: -
v_gene: TRBV19

CDR3nt: TGTGCCACCCGCCGGGGCCCTGGTGAGCAGTTCTTC
CDR3aa: CATRRGPGEQFF
j_gene: TRBJ2-1
abundance: -
d_gene: -
v_gene: TRBV27

CDR3nt: TGTGCCAGCAGCCGCGGGGACGGTCTCCGGCCCCAGCATTTT
CDR3aa: CASSRGDGLRPQHF
j_gene: TRBJ1-5
abundance: -
d_gene: -
v_gene: TRBV6-5

CDR3nt: TGTGCCAGCAGCCCCACTAGCGGGGGTAACAATGAGCAGTTCTTC
CDR3aa: CASSPTSGGNNEQFF
j_gene: TRBJ2-1
abundance: -
d_gene: TRBD2
v_gene: TRBV2

CDR3nt: TGCGCCAGCAGCTGGGGACAGTGGGTAACTGAAGCTTTCTTT
CDR3aa: CASSWGQWVTEAFF
j_gene: TRBJ1-1
abundance: -
d_gene: TRBD1
v_gene: TRBV5-1

CDR3nt: TGTGCCAGCAGTTCTATTGGCCCCGTGCCCGTTGCGGGGGGCGGCTACGAGCAGTACTTC
CDR3aa: CASSSIGPVPVAGGGYEQYF
j_gene: TRBJ2-7
abundance: -
d_gene: TRBD2
v_gene: TRBV28

CDR3nt: TGTGCCAGTAGTCCCTCTAGCGGGGGGAATGAGCAGTTCTTC
CDR3aa: CASSPSSGGNEQFF
j_gene: TRBJ2-1
abundance: -
d_gene: TRBD2
v_gene: TRBV19

CDR3nt: TGTGCCAGTAGTCTCCGGACAGTTGCGAACACCGGGGAGCTGTTTTTT
CDR3aa: CASSLRTVANTGELFF
j_gene: TRBJ2-2
abundance: -
d_gene: -
v_gene: TRBV19

CDR3nt: TGTGCCAGCAGCTCCGGACAGGTGGGCACAGATACGCAGTATTTT
CDR3aa: CASSSGQVGTDTQYF
j_gene: TRBJ2-3
abundance: -
d_gene: TRBD1
v_gene: TRBV27

CDR3nt: TGTGCCAGCAGCTCGTCCTGGGGAGCTAACTATGGCTACACCTTC
CDR3aa: CASSSSWGANYGYTF
j_gene: TRBJ1-2
abundance: -
d_gene: -
v_gene: TRBV6-4

CDR3nt: TGTGCCACCAGCAGAGATTGGCCTAGCGCTAACGGGGAGCTGTTTTTT
CDR3aa: CATSRDWPSANGELFF
j_gene: TRBJ2-2
abundance: -
d_gene: -
v_gene: TRBV15

CDR3nt: TGTGCCACCAGCAGAGATCGCGGTTTGGTTGAAAAACTGTTTTTT
CDR3aa: CATSRDRGLVEKLFF
j_gene: TRBJ1-4
abundance: -
d_gene: -
v_gene: TRBV15

CDR3nt: TGTGCCTGGAGTACCCGCCCGGCAGGGGTTGACTCACCCCTCCACTTT
CDR3aa: CAWSTRPAGVDSPLHF
j_gene: TRBJ1-6
abundance: -
d_gene: -
v_gene: TRBV30

CDR3nt: TGCGCCAGCAGCCAAACGACAGGGGAGCCCTATAATTCACCCCTCCACTTT
CDR3aa: CASSQTTGEPYNSPLHF
j_gene: TRBJ1-6
abundance: -
d_gene: TRBD1
v_gene: TRBV4-3

CDR3nt: TGTGCCACCAGCGGAAAGGTGAACACTGAAGCTTTCTTT
CDR3aa: CATSGKVNTEAFF
j_gene: TRBJ1-1
abundance: -
d_gene: -
v_gene: TRBV15

CDR3nt: TGTGCCAGCAGCTCAGGGGCCAAGAATGAAAAACTGTTTTTT
CDR3aa: CASSSGAKNEKLFF
j_gene: TRBJ1-4
abundance: few
d_gene: -
v_gene: TRBV7-9

CDR3nt: TGTGCCAGCAGCTCCGACAGGGGGGGCAATCAGCCCCAGCATTTT
CDR3aa: CASSSDRGGNQPQHF
j_gene: TRBJ1-5
abundance: -
d_gene: TRBD1
v_gene: TRBV7-2

CDR3nt: TGTGCCAGCAGCTTGGAGTCAGGGTATAATTCACCCCTCCACTTT
CDR3aa: CASSLESGYNSPLHF
j_gene: TRBJ1-6
abundance: -
d_gene: -
v_gene: TRBV5-6

CDR3nt: TGCGCCAGCAGCTTGACCAGGGCGGGGAAGACCCAGTACTTC
CDR3aa: CASSLTRAGKTQYF
j_gene: TRBJ2-5
abundance: -
d_gene: -
v_gene: TRBV5-1

CDR3nt: TGTGCCTGGAGCAAAACTTGGGGGAACACTGAAGCTTTCTTT
CDR3aa: CAWSKTWGNTEAFF
j_gene: TRBJ1-1
abundance: -
d_gene: -
v_gene: TRBV30

CDR3nt: TGTGCCAGCAGTGAAGCAAGTAGCGGGGGAATAGTGACCCAGTACTTC
CDR3aa: CASSEASSGGIVTQYF
j_gene: TRBJ2-5
abundance: -
d_gene: TRBD2
v_gene: TRBV6-1

CDR3nt: TGTGCCAGCAGCTCGGACAGGGTTCGCGAGCAGTACTTC
CDR3aa: CASSSDRVREQYF
j_gene: TRBJ2-7
abundance: -
d_gene: TRBD1
v_gene: TRBV7-9

CDR3nt: TGTGCCAGCAGCTTAGACACCGGACAGGGAAATCAGCCCCAGCATTTT
CDR3aa: CASSLDTGQGNQPQHF
j_gene: TRBJ1-5
abundance: -
d_gene: TRBD1
v_gene: TRBV11-2